The text below deals with one T cell receptor (beta chain). Its antigen is unknown. The CDR3 measures 16 amino acids from cysteine to phenylalanine. The DNA is unrecorded. The germline V gene yields SGHRS for CDR1 and YFSETQ for CDR2. The source of the sample is a study of monozygotic twins with inflammatory bowel disease (dated by TCRdb to the late 2010s). About the full investigation: A total of approximately 28 monozygotic twin pairs were included in the full study, comprising nine German pairs (four IBD-concordant, five IBD-discordant) and 19 IBD-discordant Danish pairs. The search for disease-associated traits relied mainly on comparing, within discordant pairs, IBD patients with their genetically identical healthy co-twins. Each individual had, on average, about 151 000 unique TCRalpha sequences and 181 000 unique TCRbeta sequences available for analysis.

Receptors were amplified or captured by 5' RACE. Each TCR library was prepared from roughly 3,800 ng of total RNA. For each sample, cDNA was synthesized in eight separate reactions using SMARTScribe reverse transcriptase. Unique molecular identifiers containing a 6-nucleotide sample barcode were introduced through template switching during cDNA synthesis. TCRalpha and TCRbeta cDNA was amplified in two nested PCRs of 16 and 9 cycles, and bead purification was carried out after each PCR. Before amplification, the cDNA was treated with uracil DNA-glycosylase and purified using the QIAquick PCR purification kit. The second PCR was the step at which Illumina TruSeq-compatible adapters and sample-specific barcodes were added. TapeStation and Qubit were used to check library quality and concentration, and 5 to 6.5 ng of each library went into the pool. Sequencing of pooled libraries was carried out on an Illumina HiSeq2500 single-index Rapid Run using 2 x 100 bp reads and custom sequencing primers. The paper's data handling went like this. MiGEC version 1.2.6 was used for UMI-based consensus assembly to correct PCR and sequencing errors. V(D)J alignment, clonotype assembly and CDR3 extraction were performed with MiXCR version 2.1.1. Normalisation of gene usage, clonotype sharing and MAIT/NKT TCR abundance was achieved by analysing the top 1000, 10 000 and 20 000 clonotypes per sample. Diversity was computed as the inverse Simpson index with the vegan R package after downsampling to 27 000 UMIs. Paired Mann-Whitney U tests on discordant twin pairs were used, with Benjamini-Hochberg multiple-testing correction. Following TCRdb reprocessing, every CDR3 protein sequence forms one entry, and DNA is not provided. It is TCRdb's table, rather than the study itself, that gives the V and J calls and clone size. The data table for this sample lists about 450,000 distinct CDR3 sequences. Around 2.4% of the sample belongs to the ten largest clones.

An approximately 2.6 ml peripheral blood sample was drawn into PAXgene tubes per donor and stored at -80°C. Without T cell sorting, total RNA was isolated from whole blood using the PAXgene blood miRNA kit on an automated QIAcube. Peripheral blood from monozygotic twin pairs, either concordant or discordant for inflammatory bowel disease, underwent deep TCRalpha and TCRbeta repertoire profiling that used unique molecular barcoding. Smoking habits were recorded for all twin pairs, with individuals classified as current, former or never smokers. Here is what the overall study found, with its caveats: TCRbeta repertoire diversity, by inverse Simpson index, was decreased in IBD patients compared with their healthy co-twins. No difference in repertoire similarity was observed between concordant and discordant twins, possibly owing to limited statistical power. Fewer clonotypes were shared with other individuals by IBD patients than by healthy twins, most markedly in patients showing signs of disease activity. Background noise and inter-individual variability may have been introduced into the repertoires by the differing immunosuppressive treatments among patients. The analysis was unable to tell apart different T cell subtypes. No single strong signal or clonotype linked to IBD turned up in the results, so the idea that one exists was not supported.

The specimen sequenced was blood. This sequence uses TRBV5-1 and TRBJ2-3. This clonotype originated in a human donor with ulcerative colitis or Crohn's disease, or a healthy co-twin of an affected twin (not recorded which). The CDR3 region reads CASSLPSGVPTDTQYF.